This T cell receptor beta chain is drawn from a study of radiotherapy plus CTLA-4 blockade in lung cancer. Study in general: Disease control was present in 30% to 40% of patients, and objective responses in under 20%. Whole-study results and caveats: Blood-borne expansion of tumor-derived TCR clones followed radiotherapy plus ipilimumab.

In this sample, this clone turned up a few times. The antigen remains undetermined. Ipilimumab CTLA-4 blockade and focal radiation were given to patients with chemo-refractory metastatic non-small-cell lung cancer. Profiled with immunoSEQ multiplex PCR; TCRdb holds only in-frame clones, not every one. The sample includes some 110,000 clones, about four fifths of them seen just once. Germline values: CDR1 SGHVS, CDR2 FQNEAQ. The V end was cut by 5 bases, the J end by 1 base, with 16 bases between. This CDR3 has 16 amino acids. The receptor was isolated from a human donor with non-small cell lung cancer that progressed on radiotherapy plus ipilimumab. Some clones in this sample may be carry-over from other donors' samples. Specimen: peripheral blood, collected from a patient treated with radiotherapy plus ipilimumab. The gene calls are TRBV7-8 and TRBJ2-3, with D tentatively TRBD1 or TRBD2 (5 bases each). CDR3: CASSGDLRVGTDTQYF. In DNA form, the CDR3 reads TGTGCCAGCAGCGGGGACCTACGGGTGGGCACAGATACGCAGTATTTT.